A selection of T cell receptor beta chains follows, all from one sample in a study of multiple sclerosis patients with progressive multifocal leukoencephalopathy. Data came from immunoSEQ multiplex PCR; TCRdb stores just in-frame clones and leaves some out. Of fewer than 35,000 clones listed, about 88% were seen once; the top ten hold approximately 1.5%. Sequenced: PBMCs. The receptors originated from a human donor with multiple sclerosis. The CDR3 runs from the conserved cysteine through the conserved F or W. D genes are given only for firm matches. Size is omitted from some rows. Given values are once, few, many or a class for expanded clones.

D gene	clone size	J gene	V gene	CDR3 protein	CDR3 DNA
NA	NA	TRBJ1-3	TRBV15	CATSRSRGPGNTIYF	TGTGCCACCAGCAGGTCTCGTGGGCCTGGAAACACCATATATTTT
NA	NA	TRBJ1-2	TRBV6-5	CASSPPDGFGGYTF	TGTGCCAGCAGTCCCCCCGACGGATTCGGGGGCTACACCTTC
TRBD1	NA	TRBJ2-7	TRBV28	CASSSGQPYEQYF	TGTGCCAGCAGTTCGGGACAGCCCTACGAGCAGTACTTC
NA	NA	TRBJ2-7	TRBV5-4	CASSRGGGQTPYEQYF	TGTGCCAGCAGCCGGGGAGGGGGACAGACTCCCTACGAGCAGTACTTC
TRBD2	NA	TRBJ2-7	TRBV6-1	CASRLVAGIYEQYF	TGTGCCAGCAGGCTAGTAGCGGGAATCTACGAGCAGTACTTC
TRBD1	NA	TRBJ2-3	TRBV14	CASSPRQGPSTDTQYF	TGTGCCAGCAGCCCCCGACAGGGGCCTAGCACAGATACGCAGTATTTT
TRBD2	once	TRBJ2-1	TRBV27	CASSPGLAGAVGEQFF	TGTGCCAGCAGTCCTGGACTAGCGGGAGCCGTAGGTGAGCAGTTCTTC
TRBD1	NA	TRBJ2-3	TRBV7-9	CASSLDYRGHTDTQYF	TGTGCCAGCAGCTTAGACTACAGGGGGCATACAGATACGCAGTATTTT
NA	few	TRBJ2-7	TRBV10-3	CAISAYRDSNYEQYF	TGTGCCATCAGTGCCTACAGGGATTCGAACTACGAGCAGTACTTC
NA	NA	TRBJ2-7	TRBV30	CAWSVPPQVLPQYF	TGTGCCTGGAGTGTTCCCCCACAGGTCCTGCCGCAGTACTTC
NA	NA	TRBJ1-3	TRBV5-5	CASSLENSGNTIYF	TGTGCCAGCAGCTTGGAGAACTCTGGAAACACCATATATTTT
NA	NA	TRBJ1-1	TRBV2	CASGEVRATEAFF	TGTGCCAGCGGGGAAGTCAGGGCCACTGAAGCTTTCTTT
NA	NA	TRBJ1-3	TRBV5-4	CASSSAWGTGNTIYF	TGTGCCAGCAGTTCTGCCTGGGGGACGGGAAACACCATATATTTT
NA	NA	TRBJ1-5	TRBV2	CASSERGAGDQPQHF	TGTGCCAGCAGTGAACGTGGGGCAGGGGATCAGCCCCAGCATTTT
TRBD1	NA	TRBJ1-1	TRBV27	CASSRLTGATEAFF	TGTGCCAGCAGTCGCCTGACAGGGGCGACTGAAGCTTTCTTT
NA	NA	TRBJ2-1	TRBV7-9	CASSLARDVGYNEQFF	TGTGCCAGCAGCTTAGCGAGGGACGTCGGGTACAATGAGCAGTTCTTC
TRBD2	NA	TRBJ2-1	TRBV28	CASSPSLGSGAVNEQFF	TGTGCCAGCAGTCCTTCCCTGGGCAGCGGGGCCGTCAATGAGCAGTTCTTC
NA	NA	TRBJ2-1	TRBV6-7	CASSPLGSYNEQFF	TGTGCCAGCAGTCCCCTTGGGAGCTACAATGAGCAGTTCTTC
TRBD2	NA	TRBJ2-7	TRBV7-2	CASSFEASGSYEQYF	TGTGCCAGCAGCTTCGAGGCTAGCGGTTCCTACGAGCAGTACTTC
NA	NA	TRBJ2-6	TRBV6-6	CASTEQVSGANVLTF	TGTGCCAGCACCGAACAGGTCTCTGGGGCCAACGTCCTGACTTTC
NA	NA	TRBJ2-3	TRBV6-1	CASSEAVGSSDTQYF	TGTGCCAGCAGTGAAGCTGTAGGTTCGTCAGATACGCAGTATTTT
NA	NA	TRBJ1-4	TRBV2	CASTLGRPEKLFF	TGTGCCAGCACCCTCGGCAGACCTGAAAAACTGTTTTTT
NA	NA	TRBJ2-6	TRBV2	CASRGYGANVLTF	TGTGCCAGCAGGGGGTATGGGGCCAACGTCCTGACTTTC
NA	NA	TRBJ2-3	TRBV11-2	CASSWVAADTQYF	TGTGCCAGCAGCTGGGTAGCCGCAGATACGCAGTATTTT
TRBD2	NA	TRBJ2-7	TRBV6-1	CASSHRTSGSYEQYF	TGTGCCAGCAGCCACCGGACTAGCGGGAGCTACGAGCAGTACTTC
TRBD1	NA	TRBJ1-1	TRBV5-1	CASSLPQGAARAEAFF	TGCGCCAGCAGCTTGCCGCAGGGGGCGGCGAGAGCTGAAGCTTTCTTT
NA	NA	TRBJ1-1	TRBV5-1	CASSLGGRQEDTEAFF	TGCGCCAGCAGCTTGGGGGGAAGACAGGAGGACACTGAAGCTTTCTTT
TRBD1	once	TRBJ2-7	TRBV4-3	CASSQKDRGLGEQYF	TGCGCCAGCAGCCAAAAGGACAGGGGCCTGGGGGAGCAGTACTTC
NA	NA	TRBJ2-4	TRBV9	CASSRENIQYF	TGTGCCAGCAGTAGGGAAAACATTCAGTACTTC
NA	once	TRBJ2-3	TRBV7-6	CASSPQAGDTQYF	TGTGCCAGCAGCCCTCAAGCCGGAGATACGCAGTATTTT
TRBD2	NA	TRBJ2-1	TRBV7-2	CASSPPPAGGPNEQFF	TGTGCCAGCAGCCCACCTCCGGCGGGAGGGCCTAATGAGCAGTTCTTC
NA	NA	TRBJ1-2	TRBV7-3	CASSLTENYGYTF	TGTGCCAGCAGCTTGACAGAGAACTATGGCTACACCTTC
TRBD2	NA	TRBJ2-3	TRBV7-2	CASSWLGREIDTQYF	TGTGCCAGCAGCTGGTTAGGGCGGGAGATAGATACGCAGTATTTT
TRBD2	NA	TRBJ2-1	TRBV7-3	CASSLSPSGSIDNEQFF	TGTGCCAGCAGCTTAAGTCCTAGCGGGAGCATAGACAATGAGCAGTTCTTC
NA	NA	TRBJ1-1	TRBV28	CASSPLDAVNTEAFF	TGTGCCAGCAGTCCGTTGGACGCAGTGAACACTGAAGCTTTCTTT
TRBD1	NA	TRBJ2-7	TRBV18	CASSPGQVWVSEQYF	TGTGCCAGCTCACCCGGACAGGTATGGGTTTCCGAGCAGTACTTC
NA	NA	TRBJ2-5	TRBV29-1	CSVHPRLTETQYF	TGCAGCGTTCACCCCCGGCTCACAGAGACCCAGTACTTC
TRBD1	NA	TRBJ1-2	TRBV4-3	CASSPQGAYGYTF	TGCGCCAGCAGCCCACAGGGGGCATATGGCTACACCTTC
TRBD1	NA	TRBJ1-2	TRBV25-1	CASSVQGLNYGYTF	TGTGCCAGCAGTGTACAGGGGCTTAACTATGGCTACACCTTC
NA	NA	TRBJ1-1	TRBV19	CASSFPSQWGSEAFF	TGTGCCAGTAGTTTTCCTTCTCAATGGGGCTCTGAAGCTTTCTTT
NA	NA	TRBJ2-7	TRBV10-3	CAIAEGGEQYF	TGTGCCATCGCGGAGGGGGGCGAGCAGTACTTC
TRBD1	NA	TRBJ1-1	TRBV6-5	CASRNRGGGTEAFF	TGTGCCAGCAGAAACAGGGGGGGAGGAACTGAAGCTTTCTTT
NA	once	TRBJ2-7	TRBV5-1	CASSNQGQYPTGQYF	TGCGCCAGCAGCAACCAGGGGCAATACCCTACGGGGCAGTACTTC
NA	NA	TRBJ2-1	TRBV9	CASSVGVHNEQFF	TGTGCCAGCAGCGTAGGAGTCCACAATGAGCAGTTCTTC
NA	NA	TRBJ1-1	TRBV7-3	CASSLGGHQAFF	TGTGCCAGCAGCTTAGGTGGACACCAAGCTTTCTTT
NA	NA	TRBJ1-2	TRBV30	CAWRLVDGYTF	TGTGCCTGGAGGTTAGTAGATGGCTACACCTTC
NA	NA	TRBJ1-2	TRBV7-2	CASIPGGGRVSYGYTF	TGTGCCAGCATCCCGGGGGGAGGGCGGGTTAGCTATGGCTACACCTTC
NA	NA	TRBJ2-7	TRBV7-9	CASSPSGDEQYF	TGTGCCAGCAGCCCGTCGGGGGACGAGCAGTACTTC
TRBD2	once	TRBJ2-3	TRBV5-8	CASSSGTSGSEVTDTQYF	TGTGCCAGCAGCTCCGGGACTAGCGGGAGTGAGGTCACAGATACGCAGTATTTT
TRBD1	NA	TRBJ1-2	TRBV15	CATSRGRDSVYGYTF	TGTGCCACCAGCAGAGGCCGGGACAGCGTTTATGGCTACACCTTC
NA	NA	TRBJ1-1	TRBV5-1	CASSSFPGQTATEAFF	TGCGCCAGCAGCTCCTTCCCAGGACAGACGGCCACTGAAGCTTTCTTT
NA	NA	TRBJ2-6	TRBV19	CASTRADTGANVLTF	TGTGCCAGTACCCGGGCCGATACTGGGGCCAACGTCCTGACTTTC
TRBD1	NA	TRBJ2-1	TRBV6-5	CASGTGTDLVNEQFF	TGTGCCAGCGGTACCGGGACAGATTTGGTCAATGAGCAGTTCTTC
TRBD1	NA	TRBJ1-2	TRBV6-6	CASSYSRDRNNYGYTF	TGTGCCAGCAGTTACAGTCGGGACAGAAATAACTATGGCTACACCTTC
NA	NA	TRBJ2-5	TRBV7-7	CASSSGPQETQYF	TGTGCTAGCAGCTCTGGCCCCCAAGAGACCCAGTACTTC
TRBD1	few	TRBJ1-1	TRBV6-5	CASSYRQGNTEAFF	TGTGCCAGCAGTTACCGACAGGGGAACACTGAAGCTTTCTTT
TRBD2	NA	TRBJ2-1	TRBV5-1	CASSLAGTSGNEQFF	TGCGCCAGCAGCTTGGCCGGGACTAGCGGCAATGAGCAGTTCTTC